This TCR beta chain is drawn from a study of cytomegalovirus exposure and HLA in healthy donors. Some clones are missing from TCRdb's copy, which holds only in-frame ones; the method was immunoSEQ multiplex PCR. The sample holds 110,000 or so clones, 86% seen once. Study-wide points: Usually a TCR sequence was rare, but some public TCRs were found in many donors. The listing of approximately 160 TCR beta chains classed them as cytomegalovirus-associated. Cytomegalovirus status was reportedly diagnosed by the classifier with high sensitivity and specificity.

In regard to this clone: Its antigen is currently unknown.

V lost 8 bases to trimming and J lost 2 bases, with 3 bases between them. Germline-derived CDR1 and CDR2 are GTSNPN and SVGIG (reference sequence). There are 9 residues in the CDR3. Sequencing was performed on PBMCs. This chain links TRBV30 with TRBJ1-2; D is uncertain. The receptor was isolated from a man aged 18 to 35 in good health and CMV-seronegative. In nucleotides, the CDR3 is TGTGCCACAAACTATGGCTACACCTTC. Encoded protein: CATNYGYTF.